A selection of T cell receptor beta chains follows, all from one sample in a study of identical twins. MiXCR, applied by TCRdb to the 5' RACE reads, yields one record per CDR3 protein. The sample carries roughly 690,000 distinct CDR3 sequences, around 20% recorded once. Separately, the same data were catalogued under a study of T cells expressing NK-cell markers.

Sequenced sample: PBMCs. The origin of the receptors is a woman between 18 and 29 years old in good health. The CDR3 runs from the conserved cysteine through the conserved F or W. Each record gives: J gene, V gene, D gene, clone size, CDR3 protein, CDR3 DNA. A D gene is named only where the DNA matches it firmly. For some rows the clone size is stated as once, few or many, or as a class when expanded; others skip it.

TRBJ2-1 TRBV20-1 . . CSARGTVNNEQFF TGCAGTGCTAGGGGGACTGTGAACAATGAGCAGTTCTTC
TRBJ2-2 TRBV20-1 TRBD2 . CSAAGVGTGELFF TGCAGTGCAGCGGGAGTCGGCACCGGGGAGCTGTTTTTT
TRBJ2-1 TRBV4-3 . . CASSRSLTSKNEQFF TGCGCCAGCAGCCGAAGCCTGACTAGTAAGAATGAGCAGTTCTTC
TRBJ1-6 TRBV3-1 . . CASSQSVNSPLHF TGTGCCAGCAGCCAGTCCGTTAATTCACCCCTCCACTTT
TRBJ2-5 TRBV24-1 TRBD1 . CATSDLGQGGVETQYF TGTGCCACCAGTGATTTGGGACAGGGTGGCGTGGAGACCCAGTACTTC
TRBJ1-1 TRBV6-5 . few CASRYMAEAFF TGTGCCAGCAGGTACATGGCTGAAGCTTTCTTT
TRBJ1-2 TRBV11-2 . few CASSSELTGYTF TGTGCCAGCAGCTCGGAACTAACCGGCTACACCTTC
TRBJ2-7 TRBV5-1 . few CASSLGALGEQYF TGCGCCAGCAGCTTGGGAGCGCTCGGGGAGCAGTACTTC
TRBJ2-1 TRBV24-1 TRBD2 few CATSDSTSGGNEQFF TGTGCCACCAGTGATTCTACTAGCGGTGGCAATGAGCAGTTCTTC
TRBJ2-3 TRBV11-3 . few CASSFRSDTQYF TGTGCCAGCAGCTTCCGATCAGATACGCAGTATTTT
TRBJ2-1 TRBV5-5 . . CASSLTGMLNEQFF TGTGCCAGCAGCTTAACGGGAATGTTAAATGAGCAGTTCTTC
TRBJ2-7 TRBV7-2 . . CASSTGPGYYEQYF TGTGCCAGCAGCACCGGACCGGGGTACTACGAGCAGTACTTC
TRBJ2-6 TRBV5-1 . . CASSLSATGANVLTF TGCGCCAGCAGCTTGTCGGCTACTGGGGCCAACGTCCTGACTTTC
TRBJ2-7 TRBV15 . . CATSRDIGGSYEQYF TGTGCCACCAGCAGAGATATCGGGGGCAGCTACGAGCAGTACTTC
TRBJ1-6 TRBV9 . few CASSGPNSPLHF TGTGCCAGCAGCGGACCTAATTCACCCCTCCACTTT
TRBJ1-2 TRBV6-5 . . CASSYSGSDYGYTF TGTGCCAGCAGTTACTCCGGATCTGACTATGGCTACACCTTC
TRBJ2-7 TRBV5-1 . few CASSDPIGAHYEQYF TGCGCCAGCAGCGATCCTATAGGGGCCCACTACGAGCAGTACTTC